What follows are 10 T cell receptor beta chains derived from one specimen sequenced in a study of blood T cell repertoires in COVID-19. Assay used: immunoSEQ multiplex PCR; TCRdb lists only in-frame clones, some missing. Of approximately 74,000 clones in the sample, 65% to 85% are singletons; the top ten hold 2.5% to 3%. Sample: peripheral blood. Every receptor here comes from a man older than 75 with active or convalescent COVID-19.

The chain is built from TRBV11-2 and TRBJ1-4, with D possibly matching TRBD1 (6 bases). CDR1 and CDR2 (germline): SGHAT, FQNNGV. The CDR3 loop spans 14 amino acids. The V end lost 5 bases, the J end lost 10 bases, and 17 bases lay between the germline ends. CDR3 sequence (DNA): TGTGCCAGCAGCGACCGGGGACAAGGACGAAAACTGTTTTTT. Translated, it gives CASSDRGQGRKLFF.

This clone was counted between two and nine times. The gene calls are TRBV7-9 and TRBJ2-2, with 9 bases aligning to TRBD1. The CDR3 covers 15 residues. Germline V CDR1 and CDR2: SEHNR, FQNEAQ (reference sequence). V lost 4 bases, J lost 8 bases, and 8 bases stayed unmatched. CDR3 DNA sequence: TGTGCCAGCAGCTATCCGGGACAGGGCTCTGGGGAGCTGTTTTTT. Translation: CASSYPGQGSGELFF. The full variable domain, in which reference TRBV7-9 and TRBJ2-2 provide the parts outside the CDR3, is DTGVSQNPRHKITKRGQNVTFRCDPISEHNRLYWYRQTLGQGPEFLTYFQNEAQLEKSRLLSDRFSAERPKGSFSTLEIQRTEQGDSAMYLCASSYPGQGSGELFFGEGSRLTVL.

The chain carries TRBV7-9 and TRBJ2-5, with TRBD2 identical over 7 bases. Germline loops: CDR1 SEHNR, CDR2 FQNEAQ (reference sequence). The CDR3 runs 16 residues. Germline trimming cut 1 base from V and 3 bases from J; bases unmatched to any gene: 8. The CDR3 DNA follows: TGTGCCAGCAGCTTAGGAGCGGGGAGCGTAAAAGAGACCCAGTACTTC. It yields the protein CASSLGAGSVKETQYF.

This chain uses TRBV29-1 with TRBJ2-3; 7 nucleotides agree with TRBD1. The CDR3 extends over 15 amino acids. V trimming: 0 bases; J trimming: 3 bases; junction bases outside the gene matches: 6. Germline V CDR1 and CDR2: SQVTM, ANQGSEA. This chain's CDR3 is CSVEERQGMTDTQYF. Here the CDR3 DNA reads TGCAGCGTTGAAGAAAGACAGGGAATGACAGATACGCAGTATTTT.

In this sample, this clone turned up a few times. The genes are TRBV7-2 and TRBJ2-2; D is possibly TRBD1 (7 bases). The CDR3 length is 14 residues. Germline CDR1 and CDR2: SGHTA and FQGNSA. V was pared by 3 bases and J by 4 bases, with 9 bases between. DNA of the CDR3: TGTGCCAGCAGCTTCCAGGGGGGCACCGGGGAGCTGTTTTTT. This translates into CASSFQGGTGELFF.

This clone showed up just a few times. The chain has TRBV5-1 and TRBJ1-3; possible D gene TRBD1, 6 bases. The length of the CDR3 is 16 residues. The V and J ends lost 5 bases and 0 bases respectively, with 15 bases between them. Germline CDR1 and CDR2: SGHRS and YFSETQ. CDR3 DNA sequence: TGCGCCAGCAGGTTAACTACAGGGCACTCTGGAAACACCATATATTTT. Protein sequence: CASRLTTGHSGNTIYF.

The chain recombines TRBV5-4 with TRBJ1-6; D unresolved. CDR1 is SGHNT and CDR2 is YYREEE in the germline V gene (reference sequence). V was cut by 7 bases and J by 0 bases, with 5 bases left in between. This CDR3 has 13 residues. CDR3 sequence reads: CASASSYNSPLHF. In nucleotides, the CDR3 is TGTGCCAGCGCCAGCTCCTATAATTCACCCCTCCACTTT.

CDR3 protein: CASSTLRQAIPYEQYF. The CDR3 DNA follows: TGTGCCAGCTCAACACTTAGACAGGCGATTCCCTACGAGCAGTACTTC. This chain uses TRBV18 with TRBJ2-7, with D maybe TRBD1 (6 bases). The ends were cut back, 5 bases at V and 2 bases at J, with 19 bases in the middle. The CDR3 extends over 16 amino acids. Germline V gives CDR1 KGHSH, CDR2 LQKENI.

This clone was seen only once. A junction end diverges from the germline sequence, so it may reflect a read error. The gene calls are TRBV3-1 (or the pseudogene TRBV3-2) and TRBJ2-7; D remains unclear. The length of the CDR3 is 12 residues. Looked up from germline, CDR1 is LGHDT and CDR2 is YNNKEL (reference sequence). The DNA for the CDR3 is TGTGCCAGCAGCCAAGTACGTGGCCCCTTGCTCTTC. Translation gives CASSQVRGPLLF.

The CDR3 DNA reads as TGTGCCAGCAGTGAACAGGGACAGGGGTTTTACGAGCAGTACTTC. Its protein product is CASSEQGQGFYEQYF. This chain joins TRBV2 and TRBJ2-7, with TRBD1 identical over 10 bases. In germline, CDR1 is SNHLY, CDR2 FYNNEI. After removal of 2 bases from V and 4 bases from J, the junction contained 5 bases not matched to a gene. The CDR3 sequence is 15 residues long.